The clone carrying this T cell receptor beta chain was seen only a few times. Its antigen is not known. This entry belongs to a study of blood T cells in healthy people across ages. Overall study results and limits: PBMCs went unsorted, and a conclusive naive versus antigen-experienced comparison was therefore prevented.

This CDR3 comprises 13 residues. CDR1 is KGHDR and CDR2 is SFDVKD in the germline V gene. V was pared by 0 bases and J by 7 bases, with 0 bases of the junction left unmatched. Using a J-beta primer mix together with a sample-barcoded 5' primer, a second PCR was run for about 6 to 11 cycles. Using its own MiXCR run on the 5' RACE reads, TCRdb lists one record per CDR3 protein. The sample has 910,000 or so distinct CDR3 sequences, 51% seen once. The sequencing input was blood. The TCR originated in a woman aged 55 to 70 in good health. The V call is TRBV24-1, the J call TRBJ2-5, with 8 bases matching TRBD2. The CDR3 region is CATSDLAGGTQYF. As DNA, the CDR3 is TGTGCCACCAGTGATTTGGCGGGGGGGACCCAGTACTTC.